The TCR beta chain under discussion was sequenced for a study of T cells in narcolepsy. Points from the study as a whole: HCRT-specific and TRIB2-specific autoreactive clonotypes appeared among same-patient CSF and blood CD4+ clonotypes. Reportedly, autoreactive clonotypes were serially detected in patients' blood but not controls'.

This clone has only a few counts. Its antigen remains unknown. This sample includes further DNA sequences coding for the same CDR3. TCRdb's table, derived via immunoSEQ multiplex PCR, lists solely in-frame clones and lacks some. The profile covers tens of thousands of clones, with around 79% appearing a single time and over 0.95% taken by the ten largest. The receptor's source is a human donor with narcolepsy. Sequences were obtained from CD45RA- memory CD4+ T cells from PBMCs.

The CDR3 protein is CASSLVPGGLGNQPQHF. CDR3 bases: TGTGCCAGCAGCTTAGTTCCAGGGGGTCTGGGGAATCAGCCCCAGCATTTT. The chain joins TRBV7-2 to TRBJ1-5, with TRBD1 identical over 7 bases. In germline, CDR1 is SGHTA, CDR2 FQGNSA. The CDR3 contains 17 residues. The trim removed 1 base at V and 4 bases at J, leaving 10 bases unmatched.